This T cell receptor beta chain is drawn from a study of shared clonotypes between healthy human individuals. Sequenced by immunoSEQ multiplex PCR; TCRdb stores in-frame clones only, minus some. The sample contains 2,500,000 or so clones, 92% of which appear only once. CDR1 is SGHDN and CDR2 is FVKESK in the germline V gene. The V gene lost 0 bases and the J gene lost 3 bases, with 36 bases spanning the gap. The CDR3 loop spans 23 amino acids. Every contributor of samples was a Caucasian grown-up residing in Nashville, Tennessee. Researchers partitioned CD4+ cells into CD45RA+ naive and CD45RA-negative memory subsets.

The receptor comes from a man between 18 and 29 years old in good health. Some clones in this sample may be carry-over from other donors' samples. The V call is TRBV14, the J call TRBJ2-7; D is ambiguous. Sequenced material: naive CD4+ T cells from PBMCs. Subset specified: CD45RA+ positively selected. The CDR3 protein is CASSQDPKIPAGAWTRPYYEQYF. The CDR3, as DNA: TGTGCCAGCAGCCAAGATCCCAAGATCCCGGCCGGCGCTTGGACGCGGCCCTACTACGAGCAGTACTTC.